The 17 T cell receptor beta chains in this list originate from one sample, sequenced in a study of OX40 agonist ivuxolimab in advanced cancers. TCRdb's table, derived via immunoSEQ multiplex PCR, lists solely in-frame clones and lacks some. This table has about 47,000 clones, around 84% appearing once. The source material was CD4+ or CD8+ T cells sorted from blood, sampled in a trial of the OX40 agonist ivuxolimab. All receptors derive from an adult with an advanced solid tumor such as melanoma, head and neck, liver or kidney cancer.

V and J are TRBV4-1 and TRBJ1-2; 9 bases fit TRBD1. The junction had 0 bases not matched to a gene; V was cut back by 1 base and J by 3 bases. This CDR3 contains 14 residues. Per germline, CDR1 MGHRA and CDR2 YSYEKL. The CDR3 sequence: CASSQGTGDYGYTF. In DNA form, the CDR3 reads TGCGCCAGCAGCCAAGGGACAGGGGACTATGGCTACACCTTC.

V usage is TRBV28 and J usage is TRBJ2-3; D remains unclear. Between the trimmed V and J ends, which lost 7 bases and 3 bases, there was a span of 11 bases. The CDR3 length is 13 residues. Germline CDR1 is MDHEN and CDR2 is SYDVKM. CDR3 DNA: TGTGCCAGCAAATTGCCAGGTACAGATACGCAGTATTTT. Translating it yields CASKLPGTDTQYF. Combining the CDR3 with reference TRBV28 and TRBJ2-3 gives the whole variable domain DVKVTQSSRYLVKRTGEKVFLECVQDMDHENMFWYRQDPGLGLRLIYFSYDVKMKEKGDIPEGYSVSREKKERFSLILESASTNQTSMYLCASKLPGTDTQYFGPGTRLTVL.

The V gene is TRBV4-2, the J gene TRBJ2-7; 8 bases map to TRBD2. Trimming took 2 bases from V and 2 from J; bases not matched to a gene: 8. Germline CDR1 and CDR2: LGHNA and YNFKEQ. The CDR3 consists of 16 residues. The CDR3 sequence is CASSQLFGTRAYEQYF. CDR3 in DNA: TGTGCCAGCAGCCAATTATTTGGGACTAGAGCCTACGAGCAGTACTTC.

CDR3: CASRLVAGGNYNEQFF. In DNA form, the CDR3 reads TGTGCCAGCAGGTTGGTAGCAGGGGGGAACTACAATGAGCAGTTCTTC. The chain links TRBV27 to TRBJ2-1; possibly TRBD1 for D (7 bases). V shed 6 bases and J shed 3 bases, with 18 bases lying between them. Germline V gene lookup returns CDR1 MNHEY and CDR2 SMNVEV (reference sequence). The CDR3 totals 16 residues.

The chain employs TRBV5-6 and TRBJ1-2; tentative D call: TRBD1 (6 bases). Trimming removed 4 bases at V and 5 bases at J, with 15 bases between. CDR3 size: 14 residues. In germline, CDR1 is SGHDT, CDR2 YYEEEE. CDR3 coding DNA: TGTGCCAGCAGCGTGGGGGGACAAATTTATGGCTACACCTTC. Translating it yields CASSVGGQIYGYTF.

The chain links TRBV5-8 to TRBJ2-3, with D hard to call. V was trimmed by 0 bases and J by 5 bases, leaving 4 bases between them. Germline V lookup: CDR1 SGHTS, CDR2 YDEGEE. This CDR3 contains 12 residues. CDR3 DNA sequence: TGTGCCAGCAGCTTGGCACTAGATACGCAGTATTTT. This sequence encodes CASSLALDTQYF.

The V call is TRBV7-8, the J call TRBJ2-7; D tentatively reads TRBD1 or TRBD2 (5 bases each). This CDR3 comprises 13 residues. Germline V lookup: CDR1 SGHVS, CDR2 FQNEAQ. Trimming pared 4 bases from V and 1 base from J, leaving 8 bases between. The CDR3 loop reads CASSWDGSYEQYF. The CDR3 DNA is TGTGCCAGCAGCTGGGACGGGTCCTACGAGCAGTACTTC.

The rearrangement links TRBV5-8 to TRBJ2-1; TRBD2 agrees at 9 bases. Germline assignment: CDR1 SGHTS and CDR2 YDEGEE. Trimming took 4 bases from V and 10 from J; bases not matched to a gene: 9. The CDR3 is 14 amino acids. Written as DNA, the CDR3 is TGTGCCAGCAGCGCCGGGACTAGCCCCAAAGAGCAGTTCTTC. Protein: CASSAGTSPKEQFF.

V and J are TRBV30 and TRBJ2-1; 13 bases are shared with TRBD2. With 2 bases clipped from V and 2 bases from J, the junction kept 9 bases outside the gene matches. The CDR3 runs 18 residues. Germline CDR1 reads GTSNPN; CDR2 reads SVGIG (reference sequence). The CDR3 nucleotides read TGTGCCTGGAGTCCCGGACTAGCGGGAGTTTATCCCTACAATGAGCAGTTCTTC. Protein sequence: CAWSPGLAGVYPYNEQFF.

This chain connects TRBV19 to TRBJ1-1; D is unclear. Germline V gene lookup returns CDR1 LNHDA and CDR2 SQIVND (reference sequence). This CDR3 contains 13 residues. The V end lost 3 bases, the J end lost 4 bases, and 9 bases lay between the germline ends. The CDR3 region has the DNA TGTGCCAGTAGTATCTCATCGATCACTGAAGCTTTCTTT. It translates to CASSISSITEAFF. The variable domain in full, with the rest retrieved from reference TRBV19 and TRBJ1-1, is DGGITQSPKYLFRKEGQNVTLSCEQNLNHDAMYWYRQDPGQGLRLIYYSQIVNDFQKGDIAEGYSVSREKKESFPLTVTSAQKNPTAFYLCASSISSITEAFFGQGTRLTVV.

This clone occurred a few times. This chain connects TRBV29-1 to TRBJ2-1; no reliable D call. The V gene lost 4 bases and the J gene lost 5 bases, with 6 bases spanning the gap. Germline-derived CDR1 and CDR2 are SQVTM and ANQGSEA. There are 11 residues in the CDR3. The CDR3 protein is CSVGGNNEQFF. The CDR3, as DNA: TGCAGCGTTGGTGGGAACAATGAGCAGTTCTTC.

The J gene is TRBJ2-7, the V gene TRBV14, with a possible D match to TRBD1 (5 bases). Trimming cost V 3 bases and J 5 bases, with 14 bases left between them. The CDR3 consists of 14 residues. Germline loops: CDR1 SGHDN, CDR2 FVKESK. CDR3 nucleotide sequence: TGTGCCAGCAGCCATCAGGGTCCTAGGAACGAGCAGTACTTC. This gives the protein CASSHQGPRNEQYF.

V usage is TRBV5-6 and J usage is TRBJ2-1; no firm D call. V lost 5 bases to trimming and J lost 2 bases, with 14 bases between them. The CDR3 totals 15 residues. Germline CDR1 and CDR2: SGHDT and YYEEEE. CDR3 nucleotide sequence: TGTGCCAGCAGTCCCGAGGAGATGCCCTACAATGAGCAGTTCTTC. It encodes CASSPEEMPYNEQFF.

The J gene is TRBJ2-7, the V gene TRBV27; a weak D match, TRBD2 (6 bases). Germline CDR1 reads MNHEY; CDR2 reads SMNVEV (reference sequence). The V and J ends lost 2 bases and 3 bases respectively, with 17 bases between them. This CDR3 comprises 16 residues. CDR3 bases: TGTGCCAGCAGTTTAAGGGCGGGAAGGGGCGTCTACGAGCAGTACTTC. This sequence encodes CASSLRAGRGVYEQYF.

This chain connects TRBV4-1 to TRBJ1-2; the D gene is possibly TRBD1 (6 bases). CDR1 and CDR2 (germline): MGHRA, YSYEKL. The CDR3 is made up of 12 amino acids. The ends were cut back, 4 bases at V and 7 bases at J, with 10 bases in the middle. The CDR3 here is CASSLQGFGYTF. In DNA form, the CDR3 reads TGCGCCAGCAGCCTACAGGGTTTTGGCTACACCTTC.

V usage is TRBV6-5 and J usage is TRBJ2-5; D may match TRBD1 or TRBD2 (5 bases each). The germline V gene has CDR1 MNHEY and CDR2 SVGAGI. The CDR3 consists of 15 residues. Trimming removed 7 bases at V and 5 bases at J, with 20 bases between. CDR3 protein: CASNVLGDEFETQYF. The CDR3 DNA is TGTGCCAGCAACGTCCTGGGGGACGAGTTCGAGACCCAGTACTTC.

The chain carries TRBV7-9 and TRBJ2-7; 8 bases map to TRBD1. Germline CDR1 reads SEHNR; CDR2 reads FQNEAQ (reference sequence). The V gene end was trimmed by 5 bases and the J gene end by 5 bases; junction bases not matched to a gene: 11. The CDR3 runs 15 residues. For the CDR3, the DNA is TGTGCCAGCAGCAAGCAACAGGGGGAGAAGAACGAGCAGTACTTC. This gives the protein CASSKQQGEKNEQYF.